This T cell receptor (beta chain) was sequenced during a study of CD8+CD57+ T cells in acquired aplastic anemia. Study information: When averaged, DNA from sorted CD4+ and CD8+ cells came to 3 to 4 ug.

Comments on this clonotype: Its antigen is as yet unknown.

Looked up from germline, CDR1 is LNHDA and CDR2 is SQIVND (reference sequence). The junction had 9 bases not matched to a gene; V was cut back by 6 bases and J by 1 base. CDR3 size: 16 residues. Study-wide findings and caveats: Patients and controls shared approximately 28 CD8+ CDR3 sequences. A significant difference in CD8+ Simpson's diversity between patients and controls was not found.

It was genomic DNA that served as the template for profiling TCR beta VDJ and CDR3. MiXCR, run by TCRdb on the reads, gives a single entry per CDR3 protein. The data hold about 210,000 distinct CDR3 sequences, with 60% to 65% observed a single time. This chain uses TRBV19 with TRBJ1-1, with 9 bases identical to TRBD1. This TCR was recovered from a human donor in good health. Sequenced input: sorted CD4+, CD8+, or CD8+CD57+ T cells (not recorded which) from PBMCs. The CDR3, as DNA: TGTGCCAGTAGCCCGGACAGGGGAAGCGGGAACACTGAAGCTTTCTTT. Amino acid sequence: CASSPDRGSGNTEAFF.